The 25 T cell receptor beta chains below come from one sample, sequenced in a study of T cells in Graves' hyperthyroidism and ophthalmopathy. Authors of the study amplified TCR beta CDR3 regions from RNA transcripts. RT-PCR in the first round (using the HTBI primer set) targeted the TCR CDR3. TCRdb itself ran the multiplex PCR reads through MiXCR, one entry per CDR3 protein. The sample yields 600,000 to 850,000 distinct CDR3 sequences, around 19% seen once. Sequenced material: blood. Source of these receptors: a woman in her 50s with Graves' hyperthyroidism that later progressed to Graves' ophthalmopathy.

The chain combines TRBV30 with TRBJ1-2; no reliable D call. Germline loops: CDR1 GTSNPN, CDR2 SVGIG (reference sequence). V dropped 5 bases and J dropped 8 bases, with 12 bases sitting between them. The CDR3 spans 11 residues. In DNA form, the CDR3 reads TGTGCCTGGTCCACCTCGGGGGGCTACACCTTC. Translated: CAWSTSGGYTF.

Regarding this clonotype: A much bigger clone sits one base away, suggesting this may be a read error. This CDR3 reads CAWRKERRNTGAFF. CDR3 bases: TGTGCCTGGAGGAAGGAAAGGAGGAACACTGGAGCTTTCTTT. This chain uses TRBV30 with TRBJ1-1; unclear D gene. This CDR3 region has 14 residues. Germline V gene sequence: CDR1 GTSNPN, CDR2 SVGIG (reference sequence).

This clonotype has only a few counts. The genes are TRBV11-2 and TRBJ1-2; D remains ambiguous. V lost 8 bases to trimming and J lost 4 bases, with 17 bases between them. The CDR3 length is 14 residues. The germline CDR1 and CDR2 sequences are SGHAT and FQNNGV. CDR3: CASGLGFSIYGYTF. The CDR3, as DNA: TGTGCCAGCGGACTGGGGTTTTCAATCTATGGCTACACCTTC.

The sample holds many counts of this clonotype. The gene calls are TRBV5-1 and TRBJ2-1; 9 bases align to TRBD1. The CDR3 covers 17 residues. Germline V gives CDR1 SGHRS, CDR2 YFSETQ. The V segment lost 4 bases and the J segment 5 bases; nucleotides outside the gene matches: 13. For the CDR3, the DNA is TGCGCCAGCAGCACGTACAAGGGACAGGGCACCAACAATGAGCAGTTCTTC. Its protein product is CASSTYKGQGTNNEQFF.

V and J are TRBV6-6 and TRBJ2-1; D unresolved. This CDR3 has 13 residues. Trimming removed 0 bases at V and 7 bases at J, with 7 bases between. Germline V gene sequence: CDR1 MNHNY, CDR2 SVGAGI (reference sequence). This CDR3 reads CASSYSRRNEQFF. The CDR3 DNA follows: TGTGCCAGCAGTTACTCCCGGCGAAATGAGCAGTTCTTC.

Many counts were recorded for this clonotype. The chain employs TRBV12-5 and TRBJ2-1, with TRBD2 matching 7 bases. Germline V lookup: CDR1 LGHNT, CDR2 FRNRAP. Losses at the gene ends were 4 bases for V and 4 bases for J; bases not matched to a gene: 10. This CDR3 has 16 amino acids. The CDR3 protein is CASGWSGGILYNEQFF. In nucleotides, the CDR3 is TGTGCTAGTGGTTGGTCGGGGGGAATCCTTTACAATGAGCAGTTCTTC.

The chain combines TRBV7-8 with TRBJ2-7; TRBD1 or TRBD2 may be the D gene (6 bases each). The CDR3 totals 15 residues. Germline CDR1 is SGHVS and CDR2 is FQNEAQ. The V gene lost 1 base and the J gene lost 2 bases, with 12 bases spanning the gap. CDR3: CASSLDGGATYEQYF. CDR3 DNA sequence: TGTGCCAGCAGCTTAGACGGGGGCGCAACCTACGAGCAGTACTTC.

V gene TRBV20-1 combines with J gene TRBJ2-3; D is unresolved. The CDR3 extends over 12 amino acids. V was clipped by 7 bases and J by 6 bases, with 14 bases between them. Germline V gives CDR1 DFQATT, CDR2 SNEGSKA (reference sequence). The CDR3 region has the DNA TGCAGTGATTTATACGGTTCCGATACGCAGTATTTT. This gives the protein CSDLYGSDTQYF.

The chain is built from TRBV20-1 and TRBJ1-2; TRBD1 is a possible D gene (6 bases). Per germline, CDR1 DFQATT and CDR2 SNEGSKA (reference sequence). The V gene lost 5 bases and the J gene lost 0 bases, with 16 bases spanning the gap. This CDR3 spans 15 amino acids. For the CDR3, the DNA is TGCAGTGCTCCTCAGGGGAGAGGAGCTAACTATGGCTACACCTTC. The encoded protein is CSAPQGRGANYGYTF.

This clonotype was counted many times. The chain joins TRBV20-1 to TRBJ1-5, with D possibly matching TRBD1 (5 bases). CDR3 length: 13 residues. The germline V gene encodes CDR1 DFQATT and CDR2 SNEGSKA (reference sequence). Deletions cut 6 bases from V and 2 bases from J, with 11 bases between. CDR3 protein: CSAKRGGNQPQHF. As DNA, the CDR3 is TGCAGTGCCAAACGGGGGGGCAATCAGCCCCAGCATTTT.

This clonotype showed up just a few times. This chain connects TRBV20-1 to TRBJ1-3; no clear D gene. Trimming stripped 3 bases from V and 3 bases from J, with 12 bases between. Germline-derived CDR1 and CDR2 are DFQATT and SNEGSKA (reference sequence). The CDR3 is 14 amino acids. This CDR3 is CSASGSVLGNTIYF. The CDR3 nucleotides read TGCAGTGCTAGTGGTTCTGTCCTTGGAAACACCATATATTTT.

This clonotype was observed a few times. Here the CDR3 DNA reads TGCAGCGCCTTGGAGAGGGCGGGCAATCAGCCCCAGCATTTT. Its protein is CSALERAGNQPQHF. The chain carries TRBV29-1 and TRBJ1-5; D ambiguous. Trimming left V 7 bases short and J 2 bases short, with 15 bases between. Germline assignment: CDR1 SQVTM and CDR2 ANQGSEA. This CDR3 comprises 14 residues.

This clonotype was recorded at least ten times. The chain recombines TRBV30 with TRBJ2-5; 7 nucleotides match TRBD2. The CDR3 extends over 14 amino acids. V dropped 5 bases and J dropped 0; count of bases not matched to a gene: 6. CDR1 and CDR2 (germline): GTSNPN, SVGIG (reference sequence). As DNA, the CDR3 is TGTGCCTGGGGACCCGGGACTAACCAAGAGACCCAGTACTTC. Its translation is CAWGPGTNQETQYF.

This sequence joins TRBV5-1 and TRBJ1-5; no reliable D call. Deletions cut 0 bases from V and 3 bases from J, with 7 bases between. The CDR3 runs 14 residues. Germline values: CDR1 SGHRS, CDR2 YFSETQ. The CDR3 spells CASSLGRNNQPQHF. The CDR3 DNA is TGCGCCAGCAGCTTGGGCCGGAACAATCAGCCCCAGCATTTT.

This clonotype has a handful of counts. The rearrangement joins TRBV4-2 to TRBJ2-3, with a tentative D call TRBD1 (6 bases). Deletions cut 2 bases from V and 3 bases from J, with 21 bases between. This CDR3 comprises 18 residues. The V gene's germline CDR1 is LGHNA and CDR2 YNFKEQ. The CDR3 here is CASSQLTIQGRSTDTQYF. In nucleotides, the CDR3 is TGTGCCAGCAGCCAACTAACAATACAGGGTAGGTCGACAGATACGCAGTATTTT.

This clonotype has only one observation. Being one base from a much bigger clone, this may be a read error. CDR3 sequence (DNA): TGTGCTAGAGGTTTGACCCCGGGGGGGCCCAATGAGCAGTTCTTC. Protein: CARGLTPGGPNEQFF. The chain couples TRBV12-5 to TRBJ2-1; 8 nucleotides agree with TRBD2. Per the germline V gene, CDR1 is LGHNT and CDR2 is FRNRAP. The CDR3 has 15 amino acids.

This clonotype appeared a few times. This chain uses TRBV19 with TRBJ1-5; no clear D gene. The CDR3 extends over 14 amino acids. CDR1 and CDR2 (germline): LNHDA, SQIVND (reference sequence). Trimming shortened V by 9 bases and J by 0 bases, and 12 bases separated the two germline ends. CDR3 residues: CASPWPDSNQPQHF. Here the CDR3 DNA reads TGTGCCAGCCCTTGGCCCGATAGCAATCAGCCCCAGCATTTT. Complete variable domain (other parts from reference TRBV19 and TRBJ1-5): DGGITQSPKYLFRKEGQNVTLSCEQNLNHDAMYWYRQDPGQGLRLIYYSQIVNDFQKGDIAEGYSVSREKKESFPLTVTSAQKNPTAFYLCASPWPDSNQPQHFGDGTRLSIL.

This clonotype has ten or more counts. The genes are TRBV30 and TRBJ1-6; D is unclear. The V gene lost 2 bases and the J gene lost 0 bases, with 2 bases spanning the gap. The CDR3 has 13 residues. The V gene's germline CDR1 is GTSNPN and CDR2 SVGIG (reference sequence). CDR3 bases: TGTGCCTGGAGTAGCTCCTATAATTCACCCCTCCACTTT. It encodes CAWSSSYNSPLHF.

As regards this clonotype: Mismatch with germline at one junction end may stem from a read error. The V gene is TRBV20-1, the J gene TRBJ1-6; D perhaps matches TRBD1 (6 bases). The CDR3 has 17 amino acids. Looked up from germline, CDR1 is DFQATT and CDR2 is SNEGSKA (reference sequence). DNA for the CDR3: TGCAGGGCTAGTTATCCGGGTGCAGGGGACGGGGATTCACCCCTCCACTTT. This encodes CRASYPGAGDGDSPLHF.

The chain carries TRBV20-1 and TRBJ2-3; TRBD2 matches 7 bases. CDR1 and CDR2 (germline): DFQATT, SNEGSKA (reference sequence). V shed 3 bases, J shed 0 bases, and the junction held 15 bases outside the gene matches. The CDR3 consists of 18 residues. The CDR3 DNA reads TGCAGTGCTAGCCGGGCGGTCAGCGGGGACTTAAGCACAGATACGCAGTATTTT. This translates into CSASRAVSGDLSTDTQYF.

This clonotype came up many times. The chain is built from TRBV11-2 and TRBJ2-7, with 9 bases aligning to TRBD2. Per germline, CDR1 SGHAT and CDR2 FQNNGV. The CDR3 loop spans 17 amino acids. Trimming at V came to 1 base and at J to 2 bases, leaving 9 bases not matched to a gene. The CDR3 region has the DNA TGTGCCAGCAGCTTAGGTTTTAGCGGGGGCCGCACCTACGAGCAGTACTTC. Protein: CASSLGFSGGRTYEQYF.

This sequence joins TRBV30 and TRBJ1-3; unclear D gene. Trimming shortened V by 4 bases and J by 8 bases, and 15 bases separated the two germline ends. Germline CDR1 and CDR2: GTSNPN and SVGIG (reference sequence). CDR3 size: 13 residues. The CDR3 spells CAWTWGIADTIYF. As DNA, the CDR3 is TGTGCCTGGACATGGGGAATAGCGGACACCATATATTTT.

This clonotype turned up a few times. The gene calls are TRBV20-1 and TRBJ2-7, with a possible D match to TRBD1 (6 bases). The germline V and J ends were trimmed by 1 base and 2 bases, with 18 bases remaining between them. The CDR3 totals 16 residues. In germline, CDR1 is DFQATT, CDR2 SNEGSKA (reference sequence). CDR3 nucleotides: TGCAGTGCTAGAGGCAGCGCAGGGGACCCTGCCTACGAGCAGTACTTC. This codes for CSARGSAGDPAYEQYF.

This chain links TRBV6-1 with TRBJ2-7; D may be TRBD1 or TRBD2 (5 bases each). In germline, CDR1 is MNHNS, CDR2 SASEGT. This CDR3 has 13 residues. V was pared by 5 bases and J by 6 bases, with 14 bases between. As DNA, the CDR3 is TGTGCCAGCAGTCTAGGGGACGTTGGCGAGCAGTACTTC. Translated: CASSLGDVGEQYF.

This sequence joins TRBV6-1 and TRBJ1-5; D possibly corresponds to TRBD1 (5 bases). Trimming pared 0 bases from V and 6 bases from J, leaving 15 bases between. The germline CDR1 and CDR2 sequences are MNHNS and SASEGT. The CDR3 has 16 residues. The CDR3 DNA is TGTGCCAGCAGTGAAGCGCGGTGGGGCCGGGGTCAGCCCCAGCATTTT. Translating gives CASSEARWGRGQPQHF.